The next 21 T cell receptor beta chains were all read from a single sample in a study of technical replicates of blood from a few donors. Profiling relied on immunoSEQ multiplex PCR, and the TCRdb table lists in-frame clones only, not all of them. The sample holds over 60,000 clones, 93% seen once. The sequenced sample was T cells isolated from PBMCs. Receptors originate from a human donor in good health.

The rearrangement links TRBV27 to TRBJ2-7; a possible D gene is TRBD1 (6 bases). CDR1 is MNHEY and CDR2 is SMNVEV in the germline V gene (reference sequence). The CDR3 contains 14 residues. Trimming cost V 3 bases and J 2 bases, with 11 bases left between them. The chain's CDR3 is CASSLVGGPYEQYF. Written as DNA, the CDR3 is TGTGCCAGCAGTTTGGTAGGGGGTCCCTACGAGCAGTACTTC.

The rearrangement links TRBV27 to TRBJ2-3; D may be TRBD2 (6 bases). The V gene lost 1 base and the J gene lost 4 bases, with 24 bases spanning the gap. The germline gives CDR1 MNHEY, CDR2 SMNVEV (reference sequence). The CDR3 runs 19 residues. CDR3 sequence: CASSLLSRDFSPHPDTQYF. CDR3 nucleotides: TGTGCCAGCAGTTTATTATCCCGGGACTTTTCGCCCCACCCAGATACGCAGTATTTT.

This sequence joins TRBV18 and TRBJ1-5, with D hard to call. V gave up 2 bases and J gave up 5 bases, with 10 bases separating them. The CDR3 runs 14 residues. In germline, CDR1 is KGHSH, CDR2 LQKENI. The CDR3 region has the DNA TGTGCCAGCTCACCAGGAGGAGGCTATCAGCCCCAGCATTTT. Translated: CASSPGGGYQPQHF. The variable domain in full, with the rest retrieved from reference TRBV18 and TRBJ1-5, is NAGVMQNPRHLVRRRGQEARLRCSPMKGHSHVYWYRQLPEEGLKFMVYLQKENIIDESGMPKERFSAEFPKEGPSILRIQQVVRGDSAAYFCASSPGGGYQPQHFGDGTRLSIL.

This clone was counted many times. V gene TRBV7-9 combines with J gene TRBJ1-1; TRBD1 might be the D (5 bases). Germline V lookup: CDR1 SEHNR, CDR2 FQNEAQ (reference sequence). The CDR3 contains 14 residues. Trimming removed 1 base from V and 3 bases from J, with 9 bases in between. The CDR3 loop is CASSLEARDTEAFF. Here the CDR3 DNA reads TGTGCCAGCAGCTTAGAAGCCAGGGACACTGAAGCTTTCTTT. Variable domain in full (rest from reference TRBV7-9 and TRBJ1-1): DTGVSQNPRHKITKRGQNVTFRCDPISEHNRLYWYRQTLGQGPEFLTYFQNEAQLEKSRLLSDRFSAERPKGSFSTLEIQRTEQGDSAMYLCASSLEARDTEAFFGQGTRLTVV.

The chain employs TRBV19 and TRBJ2-7, with 7 positions matching TRBD1. V dropped 3 bases and J dropped 2; count of bases not matched to a gene: 4. Germline V CDR1 and CDR2: LNHDA, SQIVND (reference sequence). CDR3 length: 14 residues. The CDR3 sequence is CASSIRQGTYEQYF. CDR3 nucleotides: TGTGCCAGTAGTATCCGACAGGGTACCTACGAGCAGTACTTC. The full variable domain, in which reference TRBV19 and TRBJ2-7 provide the parts outside the CDR3, is DGGITQSPKYLFRKEGQNVTLSCEQNLNHDAMYWYRQDPGQGLRLIYYSQIVNDFQKGDIAEGYSVSREKKESFPLTVTSAQKNPTAFYLCASSIRQGTYEQYFGPGTRLTVT.

V gene TRBV15 combines with J gene TRBJ2-1; the match to TRBD2 covers 12 bases. Looked up from germline, CDR1 is LNHNV and CDR2 is YYDKDF (reference sequence). CDR3 length: 16 amino acids. The V and J ends lost 0 bases and 15 bases, in that order; junction bases with no gene match: 12. The CDR3 nucleotides are TGTGCCACCAGCAGAGACCCTACGGCTAGCGGGGGGGTGTGGTTCTTC. It yields the protein CATSRDPTASGGVWFF.

J is TRBJ2-1 and V is TRBV9; D might be TRBD2 (5 bases). This CDR3 region has 16 residues. V lost 0 bases and J 0 bases, leaving 10 bases between the germline ends. CDR1 and CDR2 (germline): SGDLS, YYNGEE. The CDR3 loop reads CASSVAGYNSYNEQFF. CDR3 DNA sequence: TGTGCCAGCAGCGTAGCGGGGTACAACTCCTACAATGAGCAGTTCTTC. Based on the CDR3 plus reference TRBV9 and TRBJ2-1, the full variable domain is DSGVTQTPKHLITATGQRVTLRCSPRSGDLSVYWYQQSLDQGLQFLIQYYNGEERAKGNILERFSAQQFPDLHSELNLSSLELGDSALYFCASSVAGYNSYNEQFFGPGTRLTVL.

The rearrangement uses TRBV4-1 and TRBJ2-3, with D possibly being TRBD2 (7 bases). V shed 6 bases and J shed 11 bases, with 24 bases lying between them. This CDR3 has 15 amino acids. Per the germline V gene, CDR1 is MGHRA and CDR2 is YSYEKL. The CDR3 bases are TGCGCCAGCAGGCAGACGACAGCCCGGGGGGCCAGGCAGTATTTT. Residues: CASRQTTARGARQYF.

This rearrangement joins TRBV19 to TRBJ1-1, with 7 bases fitting TRBD1. J was trimmed by 0 bases and V by 6 bases; bases with no gene match: 4. The CDR3 has 14 residues. Germline CDR1 is LNHDA and CDR2 is SQIVND (reference sequence). DNA of the CDR3: TGTGCCAGTAGAAGGACAGGAATGAACACTGAAGCTTTCTTT. Translation: CASRRTGMNTEAFF.

This clone occurred once. The chain combines TRBV30 with TRBJ1-2, with TRBD1 as a possible D gene (5 bases). Trimming removed 1 base from V and 4 bases from J, with 16 bases in between. This CDR3 is 15 amino acids long. The germline V gene encodes CDR1 GTSNPN and CDR2 SVGIG (reference sequence). CDR3 DNA: TGTGCCTGGAGTGCCGGCAGGGCCCTCTCCTATGGCTACACCTTC. Protein: CAWSAGRALSYGYTF.

This sequence joins TRBV5-4 and TRBJ2-2; a possible D gene is TRBD2 (6 bases). CDR1 and CDR2 from the germline V gene are SGHNT and YYREEE (reference sequence). This CDR3 spans 16 amino acids. With 4 bases removed from V and 1 base from J, the gap between germline ends came to 14 bases. The CDR3 protein is CASSDSGTLNTGELFF. The CDR3 DNA sequence: TGTGCCAGCAGCGACTCCGGGACTCTGAACACCGGGGAGCTGTTTTTT.

The chain uses TRBV27 and TRBJ1-1; TRBD1 might be the D (5 bases). The germline gives CDR1 MNHEY, CDR2 SMNVEV (reference sequence). The length of the CDR3 is 15 residues. The V end was cut by 3 bases, the J end by 2 bases, with 13 bases between. CDR3 DNA: TGTGCCAGCAGTTTTCGCAGGGCCTTAAACACTGAAGCTTTCTTT. Protein sequence: CASSFRRALNTEAFF.

The V gene is TRBV15, the J gene TRBJ2-7; 8 nucleotides align to TRBD2. The V segment lost 5 bases and the J segment 9 bases; nucleotides outside the gene matches: 15. This CDR3 has 15 residues. Germline CDR1 is LNHNV and CDR2 is YYDKDF (reference sequence). The CDR3 coding sequence is TGTGCCACCAGCCCAACGGACGGGAGGGCCCTTGTGCAGTACTTC. Translating it yields CATSPTDGRALVQYF. Based on the CDR3 plus reference TRBV15 and TRBJ2-7, the full variable domain is DAMVIQNPRYQVTQFGKPVTLSCSQTLNHNVMYWYQQKSSQAPKLLFHYYDKDFNNEADTPDNFQSRRPNTSFCFLDIRSPGLGDTAMYLCATSPTDGRALVQYFGPGTRLTVT.

The table lists this clone with many counts. CDR3 region: CASSSNWYYGYTF. The CDR3 region has the DNA TGTGCCAGCAGTTCTAACTGGTACTATGGCTACACCTTC. The gene calls are TRBV28 and TRBJ1-2; D unclear. The germline gives CDR1 MDHEN, CDR2 SYDVKM. The germline V and J ends were trimmed by 4 bases and 3 bases, with 9 bases remaining between them. This CDR3 has 13 amino acids.

The V gene is TRBV28, the J gene TRBJ2-7; D may be TRBD2 (5 bases). Trimming stripped 3 bases from V and 0 bases from J, with 6 bases between. Germline-derived CDR1 and CDR2 are MDHEN and SYDVKM. This CDR3 spans 13 amino acids. Here the CDR3 reads CASSFAGSYEQYF. The CDR3 DNA follows: TGTGCCAGCAGTTTCGCGGGCTCCTACGAGCAGTACTTC.

The chain couples TRBV6-6 to TRBJ2-2; a possible D gene is TRBD1 (5 bases). The ends were cut back, 2 bases at V and 4 bases at J, with 11 bases in the middle. The V gene's germline CDR1 is MNHNY and CDR2 SVGAGI (reference sequence). The CDR3 length is 15 residues. The CDR3 reads CASSYVRVSTGELFF. The CDR3 DNA is TGTGCCAGCAGTTACGTCAGGGTGTCCACCGGGGAGCTGTTTTTT.

The V gene is TRBV10-3, the J gene TRBJ1-6; D possibly corresponds to TRBD1 (6 bases). The CDR3 has 16 residues. V lost 5 bases, J lost 0 bases, and 11 bases lay in between. Germline V gene lookup returns CDR1 ENHRY and CDR2 SYGVKD. In nucleotides, the CDR3 is TGTGCCATCAGTAGGGGGGGTAGCTCCTATAATTCACCCCTCCACTTT. It specifies CAISRGGSSYNSPLHF.

This sequence joins TRBV30 and TRBJ2-4; 9 bases fit TRBD2. J was trimmed by 13 bases and V by 3 bases; bases with no gene match: 7. Germline assignment: CDR1 GTSNPN and CDR2 SVGIG (reference sequence). There are 12 residues in the CDR3. The CDR3 DNA reads as TGTGCCTGGAGCCGGACTAGCGACTCCCAGTACTTC. Translating it yields CAWSRTSDSQYF.

This sequence joins TRBV2 and TRBJ2-7; TRBD2 is a possible D gene (5 bases). CDR1 SNHLY and CDR2 FYNNEI come from the germline V gene. This CDR3 is built from 13 residues. V was trimmed by 6 bases and J by 3 bases, leaving 12 bases between them. The chain's CDR3 is CASSTGVNYEQYF. The DNA of the CDR3 is TGTGCCAGCAGCACCGGGGTTAACTACGAGCAGTACTTC.

This chain uses TRBV10-2 with TRBJ2-7; TRBD1 might be the D (6 bases). Germline-derived CDR1 and CDR2 are WSHSY and SAAADI. This CDR3 contains 17 residues. V dropped 5 bases and J dropped 1 base, with 21 bases sitting between them. This CDR3 reads CASSPDSPGTRSYEQYF. The CDR3 coding sequence is TGCGCCAGCAGTCCGGACAGCCCAGGAACAAGATCCTACGAGCAGTACTTC.

The rearrangement uses TRBV7-8 and TRBJ2-5, with 8 bases matching TRBD2. Germline trimming cut 7 bases from V and 0 bases from J; bases unmatched to any gene: 7. The CDR3 is 15 residues long. Germline loops: CDR1 SGHVS, CDR2 FQNEAQ. The CDR3 region is CASIRGLGNQETQYF. DNA of the CDR3: TGTGCCAGCATCAGGGGACTAGGGAACCAAGAGACCCAGTACTTC.